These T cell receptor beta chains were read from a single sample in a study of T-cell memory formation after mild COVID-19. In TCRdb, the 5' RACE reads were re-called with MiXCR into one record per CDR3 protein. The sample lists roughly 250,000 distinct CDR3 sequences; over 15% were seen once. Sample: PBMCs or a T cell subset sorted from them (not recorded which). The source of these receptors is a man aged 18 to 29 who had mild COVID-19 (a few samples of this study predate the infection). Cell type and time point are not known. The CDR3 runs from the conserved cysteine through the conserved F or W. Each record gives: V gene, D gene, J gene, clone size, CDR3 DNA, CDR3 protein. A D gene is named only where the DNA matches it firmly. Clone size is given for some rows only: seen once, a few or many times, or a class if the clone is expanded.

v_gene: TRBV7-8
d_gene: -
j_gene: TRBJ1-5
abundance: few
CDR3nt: TGTGCCAGCAGCCTTGGACAGCCCGGGGCGGGTCAGCCCCAGCATTTT
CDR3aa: CASSLGQPGAGQPQHF

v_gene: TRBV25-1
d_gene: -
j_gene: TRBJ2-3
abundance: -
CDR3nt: TGTGCCAGCAGTGAGTTGGATGGGGGCGGAGATACGCAGTATTTT
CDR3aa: CASSELDGGGDTQYF

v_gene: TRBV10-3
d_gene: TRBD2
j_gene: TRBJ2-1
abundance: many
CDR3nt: TGTGCCATCAGCCTTCGGACTAGCGAGGGTGAGCAGTTCTTC
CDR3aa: CAISLRTSEGEQFF

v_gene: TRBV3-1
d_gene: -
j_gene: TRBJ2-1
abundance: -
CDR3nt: TGTGCCAGCAGCCCGATTGGGGGGAGGGGGGACGTCAGGGAGCAGTTCTTC
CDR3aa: CASSPIGGRGDVREQFF

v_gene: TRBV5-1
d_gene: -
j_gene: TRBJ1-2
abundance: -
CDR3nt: TGCGCCAGCAGCTTCGGGACTAACCCTAACTATGGCTACACCTTC
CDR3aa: CASSFGTNPNYGYTF

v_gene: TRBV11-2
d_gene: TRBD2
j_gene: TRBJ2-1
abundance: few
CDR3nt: TGTGCCAGCAGCCCACTAGCGGGGGGTATAGGTGAGCAGTTCTTC
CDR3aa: CASSPLAGGIGEQFF

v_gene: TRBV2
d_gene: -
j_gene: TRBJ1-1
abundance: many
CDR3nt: TGTGCCAGCACAGCCGAAGGGGGGAACACTGAAGCTTTCTTT
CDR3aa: CASTAEGGNTEAFF

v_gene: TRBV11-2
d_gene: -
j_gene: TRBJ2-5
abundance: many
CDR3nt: TGTGCCAGCAGCCCTCCCGGGACCCCAGCCTACTTC
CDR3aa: CASSPPGTPAYF

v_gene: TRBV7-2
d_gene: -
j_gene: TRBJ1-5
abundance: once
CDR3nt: TGTGCCAGCAGTCGACAGCTTTCGGATCAGCCACAGCATTTT
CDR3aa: CASSRQLSDQPQHF

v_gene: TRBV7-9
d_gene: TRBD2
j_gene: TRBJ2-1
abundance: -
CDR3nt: TGTGCCAGCAGTTACGGGGGGGTCGAAAGCTCCTACAATGAGCAGTTCTTC
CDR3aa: CASSYGGVESSYNEQFF

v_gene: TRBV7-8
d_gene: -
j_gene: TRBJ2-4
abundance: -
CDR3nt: TGTGCCAGCAGCTCACTCCGTCTCCGGGACTCAGCCAAAAACATTCAGTACTTC
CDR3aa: CASSSLRLRDSAKNIQYF

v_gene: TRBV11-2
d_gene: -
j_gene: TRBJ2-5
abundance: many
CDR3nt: TGTGCCAGCGCGGGGGAGACCCAGTACTTC
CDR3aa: CASAGETQYF

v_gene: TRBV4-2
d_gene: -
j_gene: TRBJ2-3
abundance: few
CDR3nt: TGTGCCAGCAGCCAAGAAACTGGAGATACGCAGTATTTT
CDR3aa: CASSQETGDTQYF

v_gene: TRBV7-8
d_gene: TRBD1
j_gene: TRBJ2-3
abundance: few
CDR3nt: TGTGCCAGCAGACGTCCCGGGACAGGGGCAGATACGCAGTATTTT
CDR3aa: CASRRPGTGADTQYF

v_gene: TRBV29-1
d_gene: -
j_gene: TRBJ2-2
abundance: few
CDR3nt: TGCAGCGCCGGGACATACACCGGGGAGCTGTTTTTT
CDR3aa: CSAGTYTGELFF

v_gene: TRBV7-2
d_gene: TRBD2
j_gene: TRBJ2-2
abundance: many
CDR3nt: TGTGCCAGCAGCCCACTCGGGGGGGCCGGGGAGCTGTTTTTT
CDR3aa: CASSPLGGAGELFF

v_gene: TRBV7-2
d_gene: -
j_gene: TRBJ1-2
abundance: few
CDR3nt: TGTGCCAGCAGCCTACCCGGTACAGGGTTACGTGGCTACACCTTC
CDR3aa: CASSLPGTGLRGYTF

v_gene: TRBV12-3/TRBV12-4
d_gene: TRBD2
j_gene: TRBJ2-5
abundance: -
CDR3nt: TGTGCCAGCAGTTTCCGAGCGGGGGGGCCAGAGACCCAGTACTTC
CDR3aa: CASSFRAGGPETQYF

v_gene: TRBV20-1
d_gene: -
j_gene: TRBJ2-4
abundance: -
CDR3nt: TGCAGTGCTAGACCCCCTCGAGGGTTAGCCAAAAACATTCAGTACTTC
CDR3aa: CSARPPRGLAKNIQYF

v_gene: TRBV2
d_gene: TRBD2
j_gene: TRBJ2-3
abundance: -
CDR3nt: TGTGCCAGCCGCCGGGGGGCAGATACGCAGTATTTT
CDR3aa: CASRRGADTQYF

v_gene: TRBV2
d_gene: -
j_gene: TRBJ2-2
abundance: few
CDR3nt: TGTGCCAGCAGTGAAACAGGGAGGGCCGGGGAGCTGTTTTTT
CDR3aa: CASSETGRAGELFF

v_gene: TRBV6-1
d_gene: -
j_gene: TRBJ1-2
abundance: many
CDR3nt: TGTGCCAGCAGTGACAGGGGAAACGACTATGGCTACACCTTC
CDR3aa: CASSDRGNDYGYTF

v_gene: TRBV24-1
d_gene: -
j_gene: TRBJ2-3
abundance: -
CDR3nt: TGTGCCACCAGTCGGCTGTTTAATACGCAGTATTTT
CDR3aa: CATSRLFNTQYF

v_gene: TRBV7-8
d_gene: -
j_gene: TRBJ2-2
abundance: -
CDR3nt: TGTGCCAGCAGCGAGAACAGGGACACCGGGGAGCTGTTTTTT
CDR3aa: CASSENRDTGELFF

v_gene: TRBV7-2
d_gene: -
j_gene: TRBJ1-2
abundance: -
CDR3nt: TGTGCCAGCAGCTTAGTGACAGGCGAGTTGGAAGGCTACACCTTC
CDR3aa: CASSLVTGELEGYTF

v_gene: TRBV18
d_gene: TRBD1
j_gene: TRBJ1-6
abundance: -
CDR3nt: TGTGCCAGCTCACCAATCCACGGACAGGGAGCGGACTCACCCCTCCACTTT
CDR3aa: CASSPIHGQGADSPLHF

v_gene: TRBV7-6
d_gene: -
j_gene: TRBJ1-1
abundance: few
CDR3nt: TGTGCCAGCAGCTTAATGGAGGGTCGGACTGAAGCTTTCTTT
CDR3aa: CASSLMEGRTEAFF

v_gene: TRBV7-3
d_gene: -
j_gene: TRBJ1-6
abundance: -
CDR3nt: TGTGCCAGCAGCTTAAGGGGGATTGGGGATTCACCCCTCCACTTT
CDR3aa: CASSLRGIGDSPLHF

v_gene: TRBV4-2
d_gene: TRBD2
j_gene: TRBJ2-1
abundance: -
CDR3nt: TGTGCCAGCAGTTCCCCTAGCGGGGGGGAAAACAATGAGCAGTTCTTC
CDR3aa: CASSSPSGGENNEQFF

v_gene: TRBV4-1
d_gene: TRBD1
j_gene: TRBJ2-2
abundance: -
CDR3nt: TGCGCCAGCAGCCAAGTTGCGGACAGGCGCACCGGGGAGCTGTTTTTT
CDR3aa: CASSQVADRRTGELFF

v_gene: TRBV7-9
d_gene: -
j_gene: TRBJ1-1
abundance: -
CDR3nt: TGTGCCAGCAGCCTGCGGGATATACTTGAAGCTTTCTTT
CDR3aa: CASSLRDILEAFF

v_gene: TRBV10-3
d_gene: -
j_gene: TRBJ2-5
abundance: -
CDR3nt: TGTGCCATCGGACTCCTGGAGACCCAGTACTTC
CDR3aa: CAIGLLETQYF

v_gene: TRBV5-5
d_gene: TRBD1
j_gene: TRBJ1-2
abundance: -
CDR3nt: TGTGCCAGCAGCCCTTTGGTGGCAGGGGGTCGAGTCACTAACTATGGCTACACCTTC
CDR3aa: CASSPLVAGGRVTNYGYTF

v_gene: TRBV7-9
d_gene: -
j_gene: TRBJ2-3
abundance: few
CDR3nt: TGTGCCAGCAGCTTCAGGGGGGCGCGCACAGATACGCAGTATTTT
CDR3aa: CASSFRGARTDTQYF

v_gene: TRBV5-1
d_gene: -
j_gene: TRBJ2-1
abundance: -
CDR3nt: TGCGCCAGCAGCTTATGGGTGTCCTACAATGAGCAGTTCTTC
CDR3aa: CASSLWVSYNEQFF

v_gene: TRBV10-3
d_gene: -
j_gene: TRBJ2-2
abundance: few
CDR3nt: TGTGCCATCAGTGAGTCGATCACAGGGGAGGCCGGGGAGCTGTTTTTT
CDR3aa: CAISESITGEAGELFF

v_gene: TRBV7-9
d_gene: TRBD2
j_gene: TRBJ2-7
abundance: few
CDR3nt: TGTGCCAGCAGCTTAGAGCGGGGCCGGGTAGGAAGCTACGAGCAGTACTTC
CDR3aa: CASSLERGRVGSYEQYF

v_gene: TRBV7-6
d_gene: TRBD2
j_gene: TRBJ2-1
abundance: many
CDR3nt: TGTGCCAGCAGCCCCACGGGGGGGAACTACAATGAGCAGTTCTTC
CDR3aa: CASSPTGGNYNEQFF

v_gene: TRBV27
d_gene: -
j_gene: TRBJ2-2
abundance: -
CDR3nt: TGTGCCAGCAGTTTTAGTATAGGGGTCAACACCGGGGAGCTGTTTTTT
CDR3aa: CASSFSIGVNTGELFF

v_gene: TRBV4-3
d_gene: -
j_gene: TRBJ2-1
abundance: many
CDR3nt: TGCGCCAGCAGCCAAGCGGTAGCGCCCTACAATGAGCAGTTCTTC
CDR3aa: CASSQAVAPYNEQFF

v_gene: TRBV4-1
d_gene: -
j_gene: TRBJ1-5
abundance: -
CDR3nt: TGCGCCAGCAGCCAAGATAGTCGGGGGCGCAATAGCAATCAGCCCCAGCATTTT
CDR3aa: CASSQDSRGRNSNQPQHF

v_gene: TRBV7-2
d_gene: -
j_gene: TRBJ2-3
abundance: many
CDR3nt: TGTGCCAGCAGCCCCCTTCTCTGGGATACCACAGATACGCAGTATTTT
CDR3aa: CASSPLLWDTTDTQYF

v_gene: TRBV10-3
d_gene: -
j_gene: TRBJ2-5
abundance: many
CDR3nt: TGTGCCATCAGTGAGCAACAAGAGACCCAGTACTTC
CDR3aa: CAISEQQETQYF

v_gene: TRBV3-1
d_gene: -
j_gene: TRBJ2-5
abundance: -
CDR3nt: TGTGCCAGCAGCCAAGATGGGGGGATAGAGACCCAGTACTTC
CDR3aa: CASSQDGGIETQYF

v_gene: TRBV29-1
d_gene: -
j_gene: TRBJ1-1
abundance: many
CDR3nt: TGCAGCGTTGACAGGGCCTACACTGAAGCTTTCTTT
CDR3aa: CSVDRAYTEAFF